What follows are 7 T cell receptor beta chains derived from one specimen sequenced in a study of T-cell memory formation after mild COVID-19. TCRdb processed the 5' RACE reads anew with MiXCR; each CDR3 protein has one entry. The sample has 100,000 to 150,000 distinct CDR3 sequences, 15% to 20% seen once. The specimen sequenced was PBMCs or a T cell subset sorted from them (not recorded which). Receptors originate from a man between 18 and 35 years old who had mild COVID-19 (a few samples of this study predate the infection). Cell type and time point are not known.

This clonotype appeared a few times. The chain combines TRBV2 with TRBJ2-4; D is possibly TRBD1 or TRBD2 (5 bases each). V lost 6 bases to trimming and J lost 7 bases, with 16 bases between them. Germline values: CDR1 SNHLY, CDR2 FYNNEI. This CDR3 has 14 residues. The CDR3 sequence is CASSGVRGVNIQYF. Here the CDR3 DNA reads TGTGCCAGCAGCGGAGTGAGAGGGGTGAACATTCAGTACTTC.

This chain connects TRBV7-9 to TRBJ2-1; TRBD1 agrees at 9 bases. V was clipped by 8 bases and J by 10 bases; unmatched bases: 15. From germline, CDR1 is SEHNR and CDR2 FQNEAQ (reference sequence). The CDR3 is 15 amino acids. CDR3 sequence reads: CASGGQGYLSGEQFF. The CDR3 nucleotides are TGTGCCAGCGGAGGACAGGGGTACCTTTCGGGGGAGCAGTTCTTC.

The chain employs TRBV9 and TRBJ2-6; 8 bases agree with TRBD2. This CDR3 has 15 amino acids. Germline loops: CDR1 SGDLS, CDR2 YYNGEE. J gave up 2 bases and V 3 bases, and 1 base lay outside the gene matches. In nucleotides, the CDR3 is TGTGCCAGCAGCGCGGGGGGGGCTGGGGCCAACGTCCTGACTTTC. Amino acid sequence: CASSAGGAGANVLTF.

This clonotype was recorded a few times. The chain is built from TRBV7-2 and TRBJ2-5; 12 bases are shared with TRBD2. Germline V CDR1 and CDR2: SGHTA, FQGNSA. After removal of 5 bases from V and 0 bases from J, the junction contained 7 bases not matched to a gene. The CDR3 extends over 17 amino acids. Written as DNA, the CDR3 is TGTGCCAGCAGCCACGGACGGACTAGCGGGGACCAAGAGACCCAGTACTTC. It translates to CASSHGRTSGDQETQYF. Looking up the rest from reference TRBV7-2 and TRBJ2-5 gives the full variable domain: GAGVSQSPSNKVTEKGKDVELRCDPISGHTALYWYRQSLGQGLEFLIYFQGNSAPDKSGLPSDRFSAERTGGSVSTLTIQRTQQEDSAVYLCASSHGRTSGDQETQYFGPGTRLLVL.

J is TRBJ2-2 and V is TRBV5-1, with D perhaps matching TRBD1 (6 bases). This CDR3 has 15 amino acids. The V end lost 4 bases, the J end lost 2 bases, and 12 bases lay between the germline ends. Looked up from germline, CDR1 is SGHRS and CDR2 is YFSETQ. The CDR3 is CASSLRTENTGELFF. CDR3 sequence (DNA): TGCGCCAGCAGCCTACGGACAGAAAACACCGGGGAGCTGTTTTTT.

V usage is TRBV7-2 and J usage is TRBJ1-5; D unclear. V lost 1 base and J 0 bases, leaving 7 bases between the germline ends. CDR1 is SGHTA, CDR2 FQGNSA, per germline. This CDR3 spans 15 amino acids. CDR3 sequence reads: CASSLGHYSNQPQHF. CDR3 DNA sequence: TGTGCCAGCAGCTTAGGACACTATAGCAATCAGCCCCAGCATTTT. Based on the CDR3 plus reference TRBV7-2 and TRBJ1-5, the full variable domain is GAGVSQSPSNKVTEKGKDVELRCDPISGHTALYWYRQSLGQGLEFLIYFQGNSAPDKSGLPSDRFSAERTGGSVSTLTIQRTQQEDSAVYLCASSLGHYSNQPQHFGDGTRLSIL.

This clonotype was recorded a few times. V and J are TRBV11-2 and TRBJ2-2; no clear D gene. The V gene's germline CDR1 is SGHAT and CDR2 FQNNGV. The ends were cut back, 5 bases at V and 5 bases at J, with 9 bases in the middle. The CDR3 is 13 amino acids. CDR3 coding DNA: TGTGCCAGCAGCCCAGCCCTAACCGGGGAGCTGTTTTTT. Amino acid sequence: CASSPALTGELFF.